One and the same sample provided the 25 T cell receptor beta chains below, sequenced in a study of T cell responses to AZD1222 COVID-19 vaccine. Clones were read by immunoSEQ multiplex PCR, and TCRdb kept only the in-frame ones, dropping some. Of about 200,000 clones listed, approximately 94% are singletons. The sample consisted of peripheral blood, taken on day 0 of MenACWY control vaccination. These receptors originate from an adult in good health.

The rearrangement uses TRBV5-1 and TRBJ1-3; no definite D call. This CDR3 region has 16 residues. V was trimmed by 2 bases and J by 0 bases, leaving 12 bases between them. CDR1 and CDR2 (germline): SGHRS, YFSETQ. CDR3 residues: CASSFGPPSSGNTIYF. For the CDR3, the DNA is TGCGCCAGCAGCTTTGGTCCCCCGAGCTCTGGAAACACCATATATTTT.

The V and J genes are TRBV5-8 and TRBJ2-4, with D perhaps being TRBD1 or TRBD2 (5 bases each). This CDR3 contains 16 residues. Trimming stripped 4 bases from V and 8 bases from J, with 22 bases between. Per germline, CDR1 SGHTS and CDR2 YDEGEE. The DNA of the CDR3 is TGTGCCAGCAGCCCCAGACAGAGCCCTCGGGGATACATTCAGTACTTC. Protein: CASSPRQSPRGYIQYF. The whole variable domain, remainder taken from reference TRBV5-8 and TRBJ2-4, is EAGVTQSPTHLIKTRGQQATLRCSPISGHTSVYWYQQALGLGLQFLLWYDEGEERNRGNFPPRFSGRQFPNYSSELNVNALELEDSALYLCASSPRQSPRGYIQYFGAGTRLSVL.

The chain combines TRBV3-1 (or the pseudogene TRBV3-2) with TRBJ1-3, with TRBD1 as a possible D gene (5 bases). Trimming pared 4 bases from V and 0 bases from J, leaving 16 bases between. The CDR3 totals 17 residues. CDR1 and CDR2 (germline): LGHDT, YNNKEL (reference sequence). The CDR3 loop is CASSLLTVTYSGNTIYF. CDR3 DNA sequence: TGTGCCAGCAGCCTGTTGACAGTTACCTACTCTGGAAACACCATATATTTT.

The gene calls are TRBV6-5 and TRBJ1-4; tentative D call: TRBD1 (5 bases). CDR3 length: 16 residues. The germline gives CDR1 MNHEY, CDR2 SVGAGI. V was clipped by 0 bases and J by 7 bases, with 15 bases between them. The CDR3 region is CASSYSATGVGEKLFF. CDR3 nucleotides: TGTGCCAGCAGTTACTCGGCGACGGGGGTTGGTGAAAAACTGTTTTTT.

The rearrangement joins TRBV30 to TRBJ2-3; no firm D call. The CDR3 spans 13 residues. Trimming shortened V by 2 bases and J by 6 bases, and 12 bases separated the two germline ends. Per the germline V gene, CDR1 is GTSNPN and CDR2 is SVGIG (reference sequence). The CDR3 is CAWSSPFGDTQYF. The DNA for the CDR3 is TGTGCCTGGAGTTCACCCTTCGGGGATACGCAGTATTTT.

The chain carries TRBV7-2 and TRBJ1-1, with 7 positions matching TRBD1. Germline V gene data show CDR1 as SGHTA and CDR2 as FQGNSA. After removal of 5 bases from V and 1 base from J, the junction contained 1 base not matched to a gene. This CDR3 is built from 13 residues. The CDR3 region has the DNA TGTGCCAGCAGCCGACAGGGGAACACTGAAGCTTTCTTT. Protein product: CASSRQGNTEAFF.

V usage is TRBV14 and J usage is TRBJ1-3; the D is unclear. V gave up 0 bases and J gave up 4 bases, with 16 bases separating them. Germline CDR1 reads SGHDN; CDR2 reads FVKESK. The CDR3 spans 17 residues. The CDR3 here is CASSQDIGEIAGNTIYF. CDR3 coding DNA: TGTGCCAGCAGCCAAGATATCGGGGAGATTGCCGGAAACACCATATATTTT.

The chain carries TRBV19 and TRBJ2-1; D is undetermined. V was pared by 5 bases and J by 0 bases, with 5 bases between. The CDR3 has 13 residues. Germline-derived CDR1 and CDR2 are LNHDA and SQIVND (reference sequence). CDR3 in amino acids: CASSGASYNEQFF. Here the CDR3 DNA reads TGTGCCAGTAGTGGTGCCTCCTACAATGAGCAGTTCTTC.

As for this clone: This same CDR3 is encoded by further DNA sequences in the sample. CDR3 sequence (DNA): TGTGCCAGCAGCTTAGCCGGCTCTGGAAACACCATATATTTT. It yields the protein CASSLAGSGNTIYF. The genes are TRBV7-9 and TRBJ1-3, with D unclear. V dropped 0 bases and J dropped 0 bases, with 3 bases sitting between them. The length of the CDR3 is 14 residues. Germline-derived CDR1 and CDR2 are SEHNR and FQNEAQ (reference sequence). The variable domain in full, completed from reference TRBV7-9 and TRBJ1-3, reads DTGVSQNPRHKITKRGQNVTFRCDPISEHNRLYWYRQTLGQGPEFLTYFQNEAQLEKSRLLSDRFSAERPKGSFSTLEIQRTEQGDSAMYLCASSLAGSGNTIYFGEGSWLTVV.

The V and J genes are TRBV10-3 and TRBJ1-5; TRBD1 aligns across 7 bases. The V and J ends lost 2 bases and 4 bases, in that order; junction bases with no gene match: 5. Germline CDR1 and CDR2: ENHRY and SYGVKD. The CDR3 extends over 15 amino acids. The CDR3 bases are TGTGCCATCAGTGAGGGCGGCAGGGGGAATCAGCCCCAGCATTTT. This codes for CAISEGGRGNQPQHF.

The gene calls are TRBV29-1 and TRBJ2-5; D not certain. The CDR3 covers 12 residues. The V end was cut by 3 bases, the J end by 5 bases, with 10 bases between. Germline CDR1 SQVTM, CDR2 ANQGSEA. The DNA of the CDR3 is TGCAGCGTTGACCGGCAGAGGGAGACCCAGTACTTC. The encoded protein is CSVDRQRETQYF.

V gene TRBV19 combines with J gene TRBJ1-6, with D possibly matching TRBD1 (5 bases). The CDR3 loop spans 14 amino acids. V was clipped by 9 bases and J by 7 bases, with 16 bases between them. The germline gives CDR1 LNHDA, CDR2 SQIVND (reference sequence). The CDR3 sequence: CASKTGRGNSPLHF. CDR3 nucleotides: TGTGCCAGCAAAACGGGACGGGGGAATTCACCCCTCCACTTT.

The rearrangement links TRBV10-3 to TRBJ1-2; no clear D gene. CDR3 length: 14 amino acids. From germline, CDR1 is ENHRY and CDR2 SYGVKD. The ends were cut back, 4 bases at V and 4 bases at J, with 13 bases in the middle. The CDR3 bases are TGTGCCATCAGTGTAGGCGGGCCCCCCTATGGCTACACCTTC. Its translation is CAISVGGPPYGYTF.

This chain uses TRBV2 with TRBJ1-6, with 8 bases matching TRBD1. Per germline, CDR1 SNHLY and CDR2 FYNNEI. V trimming: 5 bases; J trimming: 8 bases; junction bases outside the gene matches: 5. This CDR3 has 14 residues. CDR3: CASSTRDRYSPLHF. CDR3 bases: TGTGCCAGCAGTACCCGGGACAGGTATTCACCCCTCCACTTT.

The chain has TRBV7-2 and TRBJ1-2, with 7 positions matching TRBD1. This CDR3 region has 14 residues. V shed 3 bases, J shed 7 bases, and the junction held 8 bases outside the gene matches. Germline V gives CDR1 SGHTA, CDR2 FQGNSA. In DNA, the CDR3 is TGTGCCAGCAGCTTGGTACAGGGGAGAGGTGGCTACACCTTC. It specifies CASSLVQGRGGYTF.

This clone was seen just once. The chain has TRBV6-5 and TRBJ2-7, with 7 positions matching TRBD1. Unmatched junction bases numbered 10, after V lost 6 bases and J lost 5 bases. CDR3 length equals 14 residues. CDR1 is MNHEY, CDR2 SVGAGI, per germline. CDR3 bases: TGTGCCAGCAGCCCCGGGACAGCTCGCGACGAGCAGTACTTC. Residues: CASSPGTARDEQYF.

The rearrangement uses TRBV30 and TRBJ1-2; 10 bases are a match to TRBD1. Trimming removed 2 bases from V and 5 bases from J; junction bases left unmatched: 8. Germline V lookup: CDR1 GTSNPN, CDR2 SVGIG (reference sequence). This CDR3 region has 15 residues. The CDR3 is CAWSKGQGLSYGYTF. Here the CDR3 DNA reads TGTGCCTGGAGTAAGGGACAGGGGCTGTCATATGGCTACACCTTC.

In DNA form, the CDR3 reads TGTGCCAGCGGGCAGGGGGTAGTCGGCGAGCAGTACTTC. This encodes CASGQGVVGEQYF. V and J are TRBV12-3 or TRBV12-4 and TRBJ2-7, with TRBD1 matching 7 bases. V was clipped by 8 bases and J by 6 bases; unmatched bases: 10. CDR3 size: 13 residues.

The chain uses TRBV5-6 and TRBJ2-3; 9 bases are shared with TRBD1. The CDR3 contains 15 residues. Trimming cost V 7 bases and J 0 bases; bases outside gene matches: 6. The germline CDR1 and CDR2 sequences are SGHDT and YYEEEE. The CDR3 protein is CASRTGAFSTDTQYF. For the CDR3, the DNA is TGTGCCAGCCGGACAGGGGCCTTCAGCACAGATACGCAGTATTTT.

The rearrangement uses TRBV6-5 and TRBJ2-5; 10 nucleotides agree with TRBD2. This CDR3 spans 14 amino acids. With V trimmed by 7 bases and J by 4 bases, 6 bases remained unmatched. Germline V lookup: CDR1 MNHEY, CDR2 SVGAGI. The CDR3 loop reads CASTSSGGAETQYF. The CDR3 region has the DNA TGTGCCAGCACTTCTAGCGGGGGTGCAGAGACCCAGTACTTC.

DNA for the CDR3: TGTGCCAGCAGTTTAACAGGGAGGAGGAGTGAAAAACTGTTTTTT. It specifies CASSLTGRRSEKLFF. The rearrangement links TRBV28 to TRBJ1-4, with D perhaps matching TRBD1 (6 bases). V was cut by 2 bases and J by 7 bases, with 14 bases left in between. Germline CDR1 MDHEN, CDR2 SYDVKM. The CDR3 consists of 15 residues.

Only one count was recorded for this clone. This chain uses TRBV30 with TRBJ1-6; 9 bases line up with TRBD1. CDR1 is GTSNPN, CDR2 SVGIG, per germline (reference sequence). V lost 8 bases and J lost 9; bases outside the gene matches: 8. The CDR3 contains 13 residues. This CDR3 is CAGRTGVSSPLHF. As DNA, the CDR3 is TGTGCCGGTAGGACAGGGGTGAGTTCACCCCTCCACTTT.

This chain uses TRBV7-9 with TRBJ2-2; 7 bases agree with TRBD1. The V gene end was trimmed by 5 bases and the J gene end by 13 bases; junction bases not matched to a gene: 13. Germline values: CDR1 SEHNR, CDR2 FQNEAQ (reference sequence). The CDR3 loop spans 14 amino acids. The CDR3, as DNA: TGTGCCAGCAGCCAAGCACGAGGGGGCATTGGGCTGTTTTTT. This codes for CASSQARGGIGLFF.

This chain joins TRBV5-4 and TRBJ1-4; 8 bases are shared with TRBD1. Per germline, CDR1 SGHNT and CDR2 YYREEE (reference sequence). The CDR3 has 17 residues. V shed 2 bases and J 3 bases; nucleotides not matched to a gene: 9. CDR3 sequence: CASSFTGTGVSNEKLFF. The CDR3 region has the DNA TGTGCCAGCAGCTTCACCGGGACAGGCGTCTCTAATGAAAAACTGTTTTTT.

This clone came up once. The J gene is TRBJ1-2, the V gene TRBV18; D uncertain. Trimming took 6 bases from V and 5 from J, leaving 13 bases between them. Germline V lookup: CDR1 KGHSH, CDR2 LQKENI. The CDR3 has 13 residues. In DNA, the CDR3 is TGTGCCAGCTCCGGCGGTTCCAGTTATGGCTACACCTTC. The encoded protein is CASSGGSSYGYTF.